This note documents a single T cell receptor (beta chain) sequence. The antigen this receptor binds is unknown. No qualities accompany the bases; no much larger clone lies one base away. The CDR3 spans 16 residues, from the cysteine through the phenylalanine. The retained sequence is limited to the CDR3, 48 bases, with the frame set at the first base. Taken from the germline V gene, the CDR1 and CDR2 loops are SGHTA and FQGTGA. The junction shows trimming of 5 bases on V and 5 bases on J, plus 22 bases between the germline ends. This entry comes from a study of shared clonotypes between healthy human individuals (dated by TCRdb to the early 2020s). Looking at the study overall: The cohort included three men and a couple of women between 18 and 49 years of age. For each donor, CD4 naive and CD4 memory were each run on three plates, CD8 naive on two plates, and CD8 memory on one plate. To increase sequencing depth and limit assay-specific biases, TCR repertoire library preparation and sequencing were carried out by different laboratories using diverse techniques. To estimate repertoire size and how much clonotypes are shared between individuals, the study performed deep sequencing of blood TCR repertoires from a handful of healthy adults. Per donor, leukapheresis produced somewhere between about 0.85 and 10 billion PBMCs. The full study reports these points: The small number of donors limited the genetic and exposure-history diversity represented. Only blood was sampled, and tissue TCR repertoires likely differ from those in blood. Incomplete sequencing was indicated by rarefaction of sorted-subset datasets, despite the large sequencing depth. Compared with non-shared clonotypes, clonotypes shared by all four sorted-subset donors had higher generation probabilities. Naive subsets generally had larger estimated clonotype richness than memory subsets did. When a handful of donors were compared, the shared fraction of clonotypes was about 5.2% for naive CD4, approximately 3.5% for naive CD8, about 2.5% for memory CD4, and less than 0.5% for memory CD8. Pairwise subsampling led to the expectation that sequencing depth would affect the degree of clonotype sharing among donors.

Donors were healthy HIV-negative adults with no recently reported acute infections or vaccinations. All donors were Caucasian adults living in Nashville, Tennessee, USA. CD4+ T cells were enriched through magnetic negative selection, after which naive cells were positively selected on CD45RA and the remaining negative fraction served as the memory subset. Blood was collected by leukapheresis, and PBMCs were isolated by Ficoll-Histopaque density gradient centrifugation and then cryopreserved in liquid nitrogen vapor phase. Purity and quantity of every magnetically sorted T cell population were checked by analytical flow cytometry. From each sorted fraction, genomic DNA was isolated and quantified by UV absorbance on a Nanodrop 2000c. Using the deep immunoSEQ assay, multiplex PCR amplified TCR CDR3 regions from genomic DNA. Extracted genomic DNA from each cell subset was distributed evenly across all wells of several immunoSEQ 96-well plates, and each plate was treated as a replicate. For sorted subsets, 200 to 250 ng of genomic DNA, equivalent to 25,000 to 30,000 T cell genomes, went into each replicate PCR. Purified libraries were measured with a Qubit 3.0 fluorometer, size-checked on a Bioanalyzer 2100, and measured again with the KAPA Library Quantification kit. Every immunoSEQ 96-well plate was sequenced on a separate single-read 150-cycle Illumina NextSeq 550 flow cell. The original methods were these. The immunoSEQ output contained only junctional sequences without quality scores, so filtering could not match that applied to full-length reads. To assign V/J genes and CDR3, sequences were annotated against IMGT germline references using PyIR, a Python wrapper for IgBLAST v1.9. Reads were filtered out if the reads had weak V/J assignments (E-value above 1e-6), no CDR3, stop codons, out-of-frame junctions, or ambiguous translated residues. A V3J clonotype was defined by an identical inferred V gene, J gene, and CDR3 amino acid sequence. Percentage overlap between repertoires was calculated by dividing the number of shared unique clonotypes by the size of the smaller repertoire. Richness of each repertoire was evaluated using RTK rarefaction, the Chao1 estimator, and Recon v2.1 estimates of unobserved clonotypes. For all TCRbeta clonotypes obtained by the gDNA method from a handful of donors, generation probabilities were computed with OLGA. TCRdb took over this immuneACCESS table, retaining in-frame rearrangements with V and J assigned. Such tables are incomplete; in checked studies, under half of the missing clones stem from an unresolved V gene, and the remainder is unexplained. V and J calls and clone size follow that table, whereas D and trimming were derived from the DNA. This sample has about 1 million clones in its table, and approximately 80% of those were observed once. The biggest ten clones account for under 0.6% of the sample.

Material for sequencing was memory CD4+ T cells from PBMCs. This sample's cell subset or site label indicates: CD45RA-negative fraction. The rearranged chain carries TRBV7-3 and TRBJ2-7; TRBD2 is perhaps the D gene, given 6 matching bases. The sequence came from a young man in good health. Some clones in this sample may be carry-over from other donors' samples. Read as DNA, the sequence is TGTGCCAGCAGCCCTACGGGGGTCGATAGCTTCCACGAGCAGTACTTC. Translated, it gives CASSPTGVDSFHEQYF.